Listed below are T cell receptor beta chains from one sample, sequenced in a study of blood T cell repertoires in COVID-19. Libraries were prepared by immunoSEQ multiplex PCR; TCRdb keeps only in-frame clonotypes and omits some of them. The sample contains under 80,000 clones, around 77% of which appear only once. Sequencing was performed on peripheral blood. These receptors all stem from a man older than 75 with active or convalescent COVID-19. Each CDR3 is given with its conserved first and last residue. The D gene is left open where the match is weak. Only some rows state a clone size, as once, few, many or a class for expanded clones.

v_gene	j_gene	abundance	d_gene	CDR3aa	CDR3nt
TRBV28	TRBJ2-5	NA	TRBD1	CASSSTQTGTETQYF	TGTGCCAGCAGTTCGACTCAGACAGGGACAGAGACCCAGTACTTC
TRBV5-1	TRBJ1-1	NA	TRBD1	CASSPGSTGGTEAFF	TGCGCCAGCAGCCCGGGATCAACAGGGGGGACTGAAGCTTTCTTT
TRBV5-1	TRBJ2-5	once	TRBD2	CASRNGGEETQYF	TGCGCCAGCAGGAATGGGGGGGAGGAGACCCAGTACTTC
TRBV28	TRBJ2-7	NA	TRBD1	CASNESGQGAEYEQYF	TGTGCCAGCAACGAGTCTGGACAGGGGGCGGAGTACGAGCAGTACTTC
TRBV19	TRBJ2-2	NA	NA	CANSRRFPPNTGELFF	TGTGCCAACTCTCGGCGGTTCCCCCCGAACACCGGGGAGCTGTTTTTT
TRBV28	TRBJ2-7	NA	TRBD1	CASRATGGSVGYEQYF	TGTGCCAGCAGAGCTACAGGGGGCTCGGTGGGCTACGAGCAGTACTTC
TRBV29-1	TRBJ2-5	NA	NA	CSVDRGGETQYF	TGCAGCGTTGACAGGGGCGGAGAGACCCAGTACTTC
TRBV6-6	TRBJ1-6	NA	TRBD1	CASNRQGHNSPLHF	TGTGCCAGCAATAGACAGGGGCACAATTCACCCCTCCACTTT
TRBV7-9	TRBJ2-1	NA	TRBD2	CASSLAGGSYSSYNEQFF	TGTGCCAGCAGCTTAGCTGGCGGGAGTTATTCTTCATACAATGAGCAGTTCTTC
TRBV18	TRBJ2-7	NA	TRBD2	CASSLRTSGISYEQYF	TGTGCCAGCTCACTACGGACTAGCGGGATCTCCTACGAGCAGTACTTC
TRBV28	TRBJ1-5	NA	TRBD1	CASKGQGTQPQHF	TGTGCCAGCAAGGGACAGGGTACTCAGCCCCAGCATTTT
TRBV7-2	TRBJ2-3	NA	TRBD2	CASSLAAGGTDTQYF	TGTGCCAGCAGCCTCGCAGCGGGGGGTACAGATACGCAGTATTTT
TRBV18	TRBJ2-7	NA	NA	CASSTDGQGYSYEQYF	TGTGCCAGCTCAACCGATGGCCAGGGTTATTCCTACGAGCAGTACTTC
TRBV5-1	TRBJ2-3	medium-sized	NA	CASSLGTQGGTDTQYF	TGCGCCAGCAGCTTGGGTACCCAGGGTGGCACAGATACGCAGTATTTT
TRBV9	TRBJ1-2	few	TRBD1	CASGGQAYGYTF	TGTGCCAGCGGGGGACAGGCTTATGGCTACACCTTC
TRBV5-8	TRBJ1-5	NA	NA	CASSLAWGDSNQPQHF	TGTGCCAGCAGCTTGGCGTGGGGGGATAGCAATCAGCCCCAGCATTTT
TRBV19	TRBJ1-1	NA	NA	CASSIREIVNTEAFF	TGTGCCAGTAGTATACGGGAAATAGTGAACACTGAAGCTTTCTTT
TRBV27	TRBJ1-5	NA	NA	CASSLDSNQPQHF	TGTGCCAGCAGTCTAGATAGCAATCAGCCCCAGCATTTT
TRBV28	TRBJ2-7	NA	NA	CASSKPNYEQYF	TGTGCCAGCAGTAAGCCGAACTACGAGCAGTACTTC
TRBV21-1	TRBJ2-2	NA	NA	CASSTGLAGGPDTGELFF	TGTGCCAGCAGCACGGGACTAGCGGGAGGGCCGGACACCGGGGAGCTGTTTTTT
TRBV6-6	TRBJ1-1	medium-sized	TRBD1	CASSLAGGPTEAFF	TGTGCCAGCAGTTTAGCAGGGGGCCCCACTGAAGCTTTCTTT
TRBV6-5	TRBJ2-2	NA	NA	CASSYDPGSTGELFF	TGTGCCAGCAGTTACGACCCAGGGTCCACCGGGGAGCTGTTTTTT